The T cell receptor beta chain under discussion was sequenced for a study of blood T cell repertoires in COVID-19 (TCRdb year 2020). About the investigation overall: Collaborator samples came from the United States, Italy and Spain and covered acute and convalescent phases of COVID-19. The prospective study material was composed of cDNA or gDNA derived from T cells, B-cell-depleted T cells, or PBMCs. The dataset comprised deeply sampled blood TCRbeta repertoires from subjects exposed to, actively infected with, or recovered from COVID-19. The repertoires were released in a freely available public database intended as a resource for research on the immune response to SARS-CoV-2. Samples came from the ongoing ImmuneRACE study (first 160 participants) plus 1,254 subjects from 6 global collaborators. Nearly every sample came with metadata listing a de-identified subject ID, COVID-19 status, age in years and sex. Where available, HLA class I and class II types were taken from metadata supplied by the sample provider and were not determined by assay-based typing.

What the research found in general, with its limitations: How much clinical and demographic metadata was included differed by source and by participant, and the metadata was provided uncurated.

The CDR3 runs 13 residues from the cysteine to the phenylalanine. Only the CDR3 DNA is retained, 39 bases long and in frame from the first base. Unmatched junction bases come to 11, with V trimmed by 10 bases and J by 6 bases. The germline V gene (reference sequence) provides CDR1 LGHDT and CDR2 YNNKEL. Concerning this clone itself: Its antigen is unknown. Base-call qualities are not available, and no considerably larger clone is one nucleotide away.

TCRbeta CDR3 regions were amplified from genomic DNA by means of the immunoSEQ Assay, a bias-controlled multiplex PCR. Under the source paper's analysis protocol: Within the assay, amplification of reference gene primers was used to estimate how many nucleated cells each sample contained. To quantify the absolute abundance of each unique TCRbeta CDR3 rearrangement, sequence reads were collapsed and filtered. For each sample, productive Simpson clonality was calculated by taking the square root of Simpson's diversity index across productive rearrangements. As stored in TCRdb, this immuneACCESS dataset retains in-frame rearrangements with V and J assigned. A fraction of the clones does not appear; measured against another copy, unresolved V genes explain less than half of the discrepancy, and the remainder lacks a known reason. The V and J calls and clone size were taken over from that table, and D and trimming were inferred from the DNA. For this sample there are about 300,000 clones; around 92% appear just once. The biggest ten clones account for approximately 1.8% of the sample.

In Seattle, one collaborating source enrolled patients while the infection was active and tracked those patients longitudinally over the course of disease. Whole blood was collected in K2EDTA tubes by collaborating institutions according to the institutions' own protocols. For TCRbeta analysis, collaborators shipped samples as frozen whole blood, isolated PBMCs, or DNA extracted from either of those sample types. The chain uses TRBV3-1 (or the pseudogene TRBV3-2) and TRBJ1-2; 7 junctional bases match TRBD1. This TCR was sampled from a woman between 25 and 40 years old with COVID-19, enrolled during active disease. The sequenced sample consisted of peripheral blood. The CDR3 reads CAIRATGADGYTF. The DNA reads TGTGCCATCCGCGCTACAGGGGCGGATGGCTACACCTTC.